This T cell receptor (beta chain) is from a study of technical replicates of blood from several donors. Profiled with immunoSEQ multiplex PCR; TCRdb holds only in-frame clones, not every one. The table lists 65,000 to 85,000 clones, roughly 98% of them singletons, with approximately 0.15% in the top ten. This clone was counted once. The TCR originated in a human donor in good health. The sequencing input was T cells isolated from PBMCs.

The CDR3 protein is CASSLGQIYEQYF. The CDR3 nucleotides are TGTGCCAGCAGCTTGGGACAGATCTACGAGCAGTACTTC. The V call is TRBV5-4, the J call TRBJ2-7; possibly TRBD1 for D (5 bases). CDR1 and CDR2 (germline): SGHNT, YYREEE (reference sequence). V was clipped by 0 bases and J by 3 bases, with 7 bases between them. This CDR3 has 13 residues.